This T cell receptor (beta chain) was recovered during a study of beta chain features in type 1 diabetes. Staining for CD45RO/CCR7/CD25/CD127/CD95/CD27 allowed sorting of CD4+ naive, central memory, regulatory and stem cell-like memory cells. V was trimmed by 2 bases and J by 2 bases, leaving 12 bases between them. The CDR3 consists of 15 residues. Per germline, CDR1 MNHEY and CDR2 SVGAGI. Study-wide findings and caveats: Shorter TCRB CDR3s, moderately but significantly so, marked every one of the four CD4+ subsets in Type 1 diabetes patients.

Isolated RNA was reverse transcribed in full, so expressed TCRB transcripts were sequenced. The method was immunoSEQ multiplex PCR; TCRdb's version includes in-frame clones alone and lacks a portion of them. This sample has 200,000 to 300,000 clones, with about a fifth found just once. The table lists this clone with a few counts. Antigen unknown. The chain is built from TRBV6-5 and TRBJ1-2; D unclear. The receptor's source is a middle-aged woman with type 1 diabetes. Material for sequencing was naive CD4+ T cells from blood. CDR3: CASSYHDTPNYGYTF. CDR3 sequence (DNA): TGTGCCAGCAGTTACCATGACACCCCGAACTATGGCTACACCTTC.